The clone carrying this T cell receptor (beta chain) was counted only a few times. The antigen is unknown. MiXCR was run by TCRdb on the RACE reads, yielding one entry per CDR3 protein. The sample has about 55,000 distinct CDR3 sequences, roughly 9% seen once; the top ten hold 9.5% to 10%. The data stem from a study of human T cells and chemical hapten exposure. Overall study context: Each patch test put 0.01% DPC on the upper back, and results were read at 6 days.

The sample's time point: pre-sensitization, week 0. Treatment here: therapeutic diphenylcyclopropenone sensitization with weekly scalp DPC. The authors' total RNA extraction used unfractionated whole blood. The trim removed 7 bases at V and 4 bases at J, leaving 7 bases unmatched. From germline, CDR1 is SGHTA and CDR2 FQGNSA. This CDR3 is built from 14 residues. Study-level points and caveats: TCRs at high frequency, those above 1 in 1000, did not change with DPC sensitization.

Material: whole blood, obtained in connection with sensitization to the hapten diphenylcyclopropenone (DPC). The chain employs TRBV7-2 and TRBJ2-3; 8 bases align to TRBD2. This receptor was identified in a woman aged 25 to 39 with alopecia areata. Some clones in this sample may be carry-over from other donors' samples. The CDR3 here is CASKSGGVSDTQYF. The CDR3 region has the DNA TGTGCCAGCAAGTCGGGGGGGGTCTCAGATACGCAGTATTTT. Supplemented by reference TRBV7-2 and TRBJ2-3, the full variable domain reads GAGVSQSPSNKVTEKGKDVELRCDPISGHTALYWYRQSLGQGLEFLIYFQGNSAPDKSGLPSDRFSAERTGGSVSTLTIQRTQQEDSAVYLCASKSGGVSDTQYFGPGTRLTVL.